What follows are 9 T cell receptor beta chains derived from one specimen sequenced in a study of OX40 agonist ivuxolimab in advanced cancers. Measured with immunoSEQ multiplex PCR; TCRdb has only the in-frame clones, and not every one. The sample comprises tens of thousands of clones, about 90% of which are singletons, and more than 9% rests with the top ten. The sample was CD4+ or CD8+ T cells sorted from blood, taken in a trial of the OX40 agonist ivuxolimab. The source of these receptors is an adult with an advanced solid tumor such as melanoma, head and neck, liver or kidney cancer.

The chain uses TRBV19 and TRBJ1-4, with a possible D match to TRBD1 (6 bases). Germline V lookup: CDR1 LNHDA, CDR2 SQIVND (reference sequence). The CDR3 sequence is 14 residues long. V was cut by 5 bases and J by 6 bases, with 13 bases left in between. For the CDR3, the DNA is TGTGCCAGTAGTGTAAGGGGGTATGATGAAAAACTGTTTTTT. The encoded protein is CASSVRGYDEKLFF. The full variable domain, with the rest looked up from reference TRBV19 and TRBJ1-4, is DGGITQSPKYLFRKEGQNVTLSCEQNLNHDAMYWYRQDPGQGLRLIYYSQIVNDFQKGDIAEGYSVSREKKESFPLTVTSAQKNPTAFYLCASSVRGYDEKLFFGSGTQLSVL.

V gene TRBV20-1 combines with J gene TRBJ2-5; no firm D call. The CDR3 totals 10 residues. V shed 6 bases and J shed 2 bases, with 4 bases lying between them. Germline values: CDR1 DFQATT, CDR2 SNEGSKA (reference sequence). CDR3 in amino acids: CSASQETQYF. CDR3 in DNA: TGCAGTGCCTCACAAGAGACCCAGTACTTC.

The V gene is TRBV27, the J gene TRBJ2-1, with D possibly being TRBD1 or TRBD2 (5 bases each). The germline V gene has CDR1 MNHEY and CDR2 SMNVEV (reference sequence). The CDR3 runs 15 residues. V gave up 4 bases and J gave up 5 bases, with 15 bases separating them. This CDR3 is CASSSGTTTHNEQFF. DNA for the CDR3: TGTGCCAGCAGTTCTGGGACCACTACCCACAATGAGCAGTTCTTC.

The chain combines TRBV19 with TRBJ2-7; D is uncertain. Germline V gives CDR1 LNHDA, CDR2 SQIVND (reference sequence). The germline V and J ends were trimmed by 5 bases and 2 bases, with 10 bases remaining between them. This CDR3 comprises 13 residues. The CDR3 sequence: CASSQTYTYEQYF. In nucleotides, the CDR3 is TGTGCCAGTAGTCAGACTTACACCTACGAGCAGTACTTC. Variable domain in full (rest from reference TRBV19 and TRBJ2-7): DGGITQSPKYLFRKEGQNVTLSCEQNLNHDAMYWYRQDPGQGLRLIYYSQIVNDFQKGDIAEGYSVSREKKESFPLTVTSAQKNPTAFYLCASSQTYTYEQYFGPGTRLTVT.

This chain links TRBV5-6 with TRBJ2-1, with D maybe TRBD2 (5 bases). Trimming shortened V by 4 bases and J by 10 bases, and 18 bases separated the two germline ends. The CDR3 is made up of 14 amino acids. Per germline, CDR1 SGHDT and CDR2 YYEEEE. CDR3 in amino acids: CASSPTWTPGEQFF. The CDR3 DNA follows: TGTGCCAGCAGCCCCACATGGACCCCGGGGGAGCAGTTCTTC.

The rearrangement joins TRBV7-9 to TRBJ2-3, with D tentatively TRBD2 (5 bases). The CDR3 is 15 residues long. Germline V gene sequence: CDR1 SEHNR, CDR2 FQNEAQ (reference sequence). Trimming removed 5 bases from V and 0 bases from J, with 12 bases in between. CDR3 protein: CASSLRTSSTDTQYF. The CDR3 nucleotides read TGTGCCAGCAGCCTTCGGACTTCTAGCACAGATACGCAGTATTTT.

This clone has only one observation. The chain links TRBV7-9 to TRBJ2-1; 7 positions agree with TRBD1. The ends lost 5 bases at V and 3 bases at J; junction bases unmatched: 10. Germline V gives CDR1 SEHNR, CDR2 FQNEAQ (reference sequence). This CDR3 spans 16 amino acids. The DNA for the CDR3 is TGTGCCAGCAGCCCATCGACAGGGTCGGTCTACAATGAGCAGTTCTTC. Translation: CASSPSTGSVYNEQFF. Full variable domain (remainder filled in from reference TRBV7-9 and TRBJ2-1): DTGVSQNPRHKITKRGQNVTFRCDPISEHNRLYWYRQTLGQGPEFLTYFQNEAQLEKSRLLSDRFSAERPKGSFSTLEIQRTEQGDSAMYLCASSPSTGSVYNEQFFGPGTRLTVL.

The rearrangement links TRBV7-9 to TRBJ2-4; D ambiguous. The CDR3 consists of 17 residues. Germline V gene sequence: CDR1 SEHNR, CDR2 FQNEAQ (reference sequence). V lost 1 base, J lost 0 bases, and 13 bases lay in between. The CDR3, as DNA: TGTGCCAGCAGCTTAGAAAGGGCAGCCTTAGCCAAAAACATTCAGTACTTC. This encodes CASSLERAALAKNIQYF.

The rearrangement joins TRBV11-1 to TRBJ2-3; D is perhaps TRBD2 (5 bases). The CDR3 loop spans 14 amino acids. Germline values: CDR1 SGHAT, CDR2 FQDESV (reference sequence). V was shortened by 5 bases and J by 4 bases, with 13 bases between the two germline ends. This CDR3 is CASSPMGVPDTQYF. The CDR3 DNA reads TGTGCCAGCAGCCCGATGGGAGTGCCAGATACGCAGTATTTT.